This T cell receptor (beta chain) was captured by sequencing in a study of blood T cell repertoires in COVID-19. Assay used: immunoSEQ multiplex PCR; TCRdb lists only in-frame clones, some missing. This table holds roughly 340,000 clones, around 87% found once. Per the germline V gene, CDR1 is MNHEY and CDR2 is SVGAGI. With 6 bases clipped from V and 4 bases from J, the junction kept 5 bases outside the gene matches. The CDR3 is 14 residues long. This receptor was identified in a man aged 35 to 55 in a cohort exposed to, infected with or recovered from COVID-19 (not recorded which). Sequenced sample: PBMCs or T cells enriched from blood (not recorded which). This chain uses TRBV6-5 with TRBJ2-1; 8 nucleotides align to TRBD1. The CDR3 sequence is CASSPRTGYNEQFF. The CDR3, as DNA: TGTGCCAGCAGCCCCCGGACAGGGTACAATGAGCAGTTCTTC.